This TCR beta chain was captured in a study of tumor-infiltrating lymphocytes in primary liver carcinoma. Study as a whole: Regardless of tissue type, samples showed similar yields of roughly 3.5 to 7.13 million productive TCRbeta reads.

TCR beta cDNA was reverse-transcribed from 500 ng of total RNA. The reaction used a constant-region primer and ProtoScript II reverse transcriptase. Libraries of TCR beta came from three nested multiplex PCR rounds with slightly modified ARM-PCR. MiXCR, run by TCRdb on the multiplex PCR reads, gives a single entry per CDR3 protein. The repertoire holds tens of thousands of distinct CDR3 sequences, 60% to 80% seen once, with 40% in the top ten. In this sample, this clonotype turned up a few times. The junction departs from germline at one end; a sequencing error may be responsible. DNA and RNA were both co-extracted from approximately 20-30 mg of bulk tissue that had not been sorted. The sequenced sample was liver tumor tissue from sampling region 1. The sample's subset: tumor region T1, superior pole. The clonotype originates from a woman younger than 45 with primary liver carcinoma and hepatitis B virus infection.

The CDR3, as DNA: TGTGTCAGCTTATTTGGAAGCGGGAGAGTGGGCAATGTGCAGTTCTTC. Its translation is CVSLFGSGRVGNVQFF. The chain links TRBV11-2 to TRBJ2-1; 8 nucleotides line up with TRBD2. Germline V lookup: CDR1 SGHAT, CDR2 FQNNGV. This CDR3 has 16 residues. Full variable domain (missing parts from reference TRBV11-2 and TRBJ2-1): EAGVAQSPRYKIIEKRQSVAFWCNPISGHATLYWYQQILGQGPKLLIQFQNNGVVDDSQLPKDRFSAERLKGVDSTLKIQPAKLEDSAVYLCVSLFGSGRVGNVQFFGPGTRLTVL.